The TCR beta chain under discussion was sequenced for a study of siplizumab effects on memory and regulatory T cells. The study, taken as a whole, reports: Mean Treg-derived proportions of mappable alloreactive CD4+ clones were roughly 70% for siplizumab and 25% to 30% for controls. Alloreactive sequences that could be traced to unstimulated CD4+ memory cells showed a significant reduction under siplizumab. Naive T cells were seen as more diverse than memory cells and as major alloresponse contributors.

Germline CDR1 and CDR2: GTSNPN and SVGIG (reference sequence). V was pared by 5 bases and J by 1 base, with 9 bases between. The CDR3 totals 12 residues. Profiled with immunoSEQ multiplex PCR; TCRdb holds only in-frame clones, not every one. The table lists 100,000 to 120,000 clones, 85% to 95% of them singletons. With regard to this clone: Its antigen is as yet unknown.

The TCR sequence derives from a human donor in good health. What was sequenced was CD4+ T cells sorted from blood. V is TRBV30 and J is TRBJ2-7, with D maybe TRBD1 (6 bases). The CDR3 DNA sequence: TGTGCCTGGGTTGACAGGTCCTACGAGCAGTACTTC. Residues: CAWVDRSYEQYF.